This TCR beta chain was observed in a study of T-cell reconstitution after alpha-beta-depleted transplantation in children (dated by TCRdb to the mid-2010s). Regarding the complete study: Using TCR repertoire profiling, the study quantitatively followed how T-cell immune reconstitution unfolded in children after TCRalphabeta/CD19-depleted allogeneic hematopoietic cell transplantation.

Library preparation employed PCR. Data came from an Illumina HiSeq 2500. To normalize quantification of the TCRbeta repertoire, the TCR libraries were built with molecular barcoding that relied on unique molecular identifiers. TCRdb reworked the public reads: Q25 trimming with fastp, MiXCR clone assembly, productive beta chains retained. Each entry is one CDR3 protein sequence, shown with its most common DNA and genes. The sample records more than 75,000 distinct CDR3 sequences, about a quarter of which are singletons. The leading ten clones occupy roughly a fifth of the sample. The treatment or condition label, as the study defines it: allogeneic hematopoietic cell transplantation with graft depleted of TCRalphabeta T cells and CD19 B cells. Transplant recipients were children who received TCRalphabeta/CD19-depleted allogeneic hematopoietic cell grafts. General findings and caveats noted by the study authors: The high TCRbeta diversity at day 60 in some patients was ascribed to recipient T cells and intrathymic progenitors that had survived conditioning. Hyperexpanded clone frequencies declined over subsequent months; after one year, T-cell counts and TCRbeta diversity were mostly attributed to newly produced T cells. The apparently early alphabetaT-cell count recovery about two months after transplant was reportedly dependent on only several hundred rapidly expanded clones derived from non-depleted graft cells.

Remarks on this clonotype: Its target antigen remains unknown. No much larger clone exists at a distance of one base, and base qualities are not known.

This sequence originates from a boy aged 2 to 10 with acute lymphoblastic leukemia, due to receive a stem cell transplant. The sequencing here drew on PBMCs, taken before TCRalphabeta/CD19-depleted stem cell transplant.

The CDR3 in this case is CASSLETPDRGNIQYF. The sequence in DNA is TGCGCCAGCAGCTTGGAAACCCCGGACAGGGGAAACATTCAGTACTTC. The V gene is TRBV5-1 and the J gene is TRBJ2-4; the central 9 bases match TRBD1. From the germline V gene, CDR1 is SGHRS and CDR2 is YFSETQ. Compared with germline, V lacks 0 bases and J lacks 6 bases; bases without a gene match: 7. The CDR3, cysteine through phenylalanine, is 16 amino acids long. The kept DNA is CDR3 alone, 48 bases in frame from the first base.